The source of this TCR beta chain is a study of control samples from healthy donors and cancer patients. The J segment lost 6 bases and the V segment lost 8 bases, leaving 4 bases of the junction unmatched. Germline V gene data show CDR1 as WNHNN and CDR2 as SYGVQD (reference sequence). The CDR3 sequence is 12 residues long. The table came from immunoSEQ multiplex PCR; TCRdb's copy has only in-frame clones and leaves some out. Among around 53,000 clones listed, approximately 90% were seen once. Sequencing was carried out using PBMCs. The chain is built from TRBV10-1 and TRBJ2-1; 7 nucleotides agree with TRBD2. This clonotype was obtained from a man aged 55 to 70 with head and neck cancer. As DNA, the CDR3 is TGCGCCAGCGCGGGGGTCCGCAATGAGCAGTTCTTC. Translating it yields CASAGVRNEQFF.